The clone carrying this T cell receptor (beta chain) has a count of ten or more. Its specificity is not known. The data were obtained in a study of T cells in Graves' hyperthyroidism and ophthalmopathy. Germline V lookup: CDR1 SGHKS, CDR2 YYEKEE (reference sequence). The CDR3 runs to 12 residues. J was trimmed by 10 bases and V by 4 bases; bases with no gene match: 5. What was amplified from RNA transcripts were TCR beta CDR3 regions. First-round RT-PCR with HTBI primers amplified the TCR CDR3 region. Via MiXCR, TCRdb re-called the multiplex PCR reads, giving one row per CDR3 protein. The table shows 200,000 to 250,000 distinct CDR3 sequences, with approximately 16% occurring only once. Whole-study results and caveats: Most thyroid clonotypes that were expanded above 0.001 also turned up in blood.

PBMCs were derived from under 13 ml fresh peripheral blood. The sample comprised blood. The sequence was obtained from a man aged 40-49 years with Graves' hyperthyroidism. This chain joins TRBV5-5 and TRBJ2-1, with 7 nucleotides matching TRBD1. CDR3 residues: CASSKQGYEQFF. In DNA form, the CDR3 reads TGTGCCAGCAGCAAACAGGGGTACGAGCAGTTCTTC.